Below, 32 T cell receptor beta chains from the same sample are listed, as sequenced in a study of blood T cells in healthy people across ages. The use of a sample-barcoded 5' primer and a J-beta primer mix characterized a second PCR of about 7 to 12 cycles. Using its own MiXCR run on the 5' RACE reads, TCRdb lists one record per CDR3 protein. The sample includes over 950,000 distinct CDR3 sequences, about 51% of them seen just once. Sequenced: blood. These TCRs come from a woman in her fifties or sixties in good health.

The CDR3 here is CASRAAGGDYNEQFF. In DNA, the CDR3 is TGTGCCAGCAGGGCAGCGGGAGGTGACTACAATGAGCAGTTCTTC. The gene calls are TRBV6-6 and TRBJ2-1; 9 nucleotides agree with TRBD2. With 6 bases clipped from V and 3 bases from J, the junction kept 6 bases outside the gene matches. The CDR3 sequence is 15 residues long. The germline V gene has CDR1 MNHNY and CDR2 SVGAGI (reference sequence).

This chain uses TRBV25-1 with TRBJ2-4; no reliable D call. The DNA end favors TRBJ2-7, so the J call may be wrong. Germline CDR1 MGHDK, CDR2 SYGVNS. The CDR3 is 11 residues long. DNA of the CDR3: TGTGCCACCCAAATATCCTACGAGCAGTACTTC. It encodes CATQISYEQYF.

As DNA, the CDR3 is TGCAGTGTCATAGCCCGGGTTTATCAGCCCCAGCATTTT. Amino acid sequence: CSVIARVYQPQHF. V is TRBV20-1 and J is TRBJ1-5; no clear D gene. Trimming left V 7 bases short and J 5 bases short, with 15 bases between. Germline lookup yields CDR1 DFQATT and CDR2 SNEGSKA (reference sequence). CDR3 length: 13 residues.

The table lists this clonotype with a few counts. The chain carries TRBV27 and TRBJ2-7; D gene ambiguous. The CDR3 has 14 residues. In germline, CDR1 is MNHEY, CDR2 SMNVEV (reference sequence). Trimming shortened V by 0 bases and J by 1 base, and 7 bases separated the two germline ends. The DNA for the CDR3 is TGTGCCAGCAGTTTATCCGGAGATTCCTACGAGCAGTACTTC. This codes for CASSLSGDSYEQYF.

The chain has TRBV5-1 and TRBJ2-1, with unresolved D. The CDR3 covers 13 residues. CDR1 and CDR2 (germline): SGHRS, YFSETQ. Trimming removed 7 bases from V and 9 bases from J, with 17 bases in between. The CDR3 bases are TGCGCCAGCGAAGTAGGCGGTGGGGTTGAGCAGTTCTTC. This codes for CASEVGGGVEQFF.

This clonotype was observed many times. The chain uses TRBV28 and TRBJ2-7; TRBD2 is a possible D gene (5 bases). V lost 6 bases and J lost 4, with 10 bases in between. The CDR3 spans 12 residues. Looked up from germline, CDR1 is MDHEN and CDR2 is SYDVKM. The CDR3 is CASRPGGYEQYF. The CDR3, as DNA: TGTGCCAGCAGACCCGGCGGGTACGAGCAGTACTTC.

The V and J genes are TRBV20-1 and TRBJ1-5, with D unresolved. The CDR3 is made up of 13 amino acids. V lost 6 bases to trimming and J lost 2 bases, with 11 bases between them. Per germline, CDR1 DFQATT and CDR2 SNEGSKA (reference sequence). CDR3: CSAPDGGNQPQHF. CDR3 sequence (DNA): TGCAGTGCGCCGGACGGCGGCAATCAGCCCCAGCATTTT.

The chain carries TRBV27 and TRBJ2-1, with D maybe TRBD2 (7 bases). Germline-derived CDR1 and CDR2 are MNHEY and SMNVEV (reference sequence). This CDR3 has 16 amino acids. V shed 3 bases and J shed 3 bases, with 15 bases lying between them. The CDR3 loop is CASSFSSRGHYNEQFF. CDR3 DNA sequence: TGTGCCAGCAGTTTTTCTTCGCGGGGGCACTACAATGAGCAGTTCTTC.

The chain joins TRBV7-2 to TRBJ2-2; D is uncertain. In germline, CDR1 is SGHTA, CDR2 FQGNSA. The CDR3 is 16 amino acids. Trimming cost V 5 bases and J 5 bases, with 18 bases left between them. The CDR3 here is CASSRFNRPETGELFF. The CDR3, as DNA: TGTGCCAGCAGCAGATTCAATAGGCCTGAGACCGGGGAGCTGTTTTTT.

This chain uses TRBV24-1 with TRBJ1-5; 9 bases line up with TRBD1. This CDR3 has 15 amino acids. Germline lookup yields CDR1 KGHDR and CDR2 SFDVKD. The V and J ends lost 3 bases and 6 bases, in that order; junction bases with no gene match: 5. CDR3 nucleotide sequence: TGTGCCACCAGTGATCCCGGGACAGGGACTCAGCCCCAGCATTTT. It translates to CATSDPGTGTQPQHF.

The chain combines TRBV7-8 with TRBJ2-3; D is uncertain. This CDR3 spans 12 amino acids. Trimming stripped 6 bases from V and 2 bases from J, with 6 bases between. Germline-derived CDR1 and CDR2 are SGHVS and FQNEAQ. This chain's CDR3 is CASRHLTDTQYF. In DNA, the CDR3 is TGTGCCAGCAGGCACCTCACAGATACGCAGTATTTT.

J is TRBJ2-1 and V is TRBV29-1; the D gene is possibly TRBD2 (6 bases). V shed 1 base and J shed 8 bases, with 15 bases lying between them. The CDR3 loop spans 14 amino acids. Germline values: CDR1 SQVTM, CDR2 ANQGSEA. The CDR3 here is CSVEGREPTHEQFF. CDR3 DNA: TGCAGCGTTGAAGGGCGGGAACCCACCCATGAGCAGTTCTTC.

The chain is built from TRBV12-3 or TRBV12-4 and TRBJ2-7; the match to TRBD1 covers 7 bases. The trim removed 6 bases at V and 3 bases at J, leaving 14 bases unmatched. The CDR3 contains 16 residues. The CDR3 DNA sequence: TGTGCCAGCAGACCTTCCTGGACAGGAACCAACTACGAGCAGTACTTC. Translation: CASRPSWTGTNYEQYF.

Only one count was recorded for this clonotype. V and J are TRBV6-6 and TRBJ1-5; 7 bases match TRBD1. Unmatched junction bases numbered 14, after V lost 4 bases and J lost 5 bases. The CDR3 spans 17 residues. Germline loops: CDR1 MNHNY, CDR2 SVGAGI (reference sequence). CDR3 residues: CASSCKSLGTAHQPQHF. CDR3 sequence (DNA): TGTGCCAGCAGTTGCAAGTCTTTAGGGACAGCACATCAGCCCCAGCATTTT.

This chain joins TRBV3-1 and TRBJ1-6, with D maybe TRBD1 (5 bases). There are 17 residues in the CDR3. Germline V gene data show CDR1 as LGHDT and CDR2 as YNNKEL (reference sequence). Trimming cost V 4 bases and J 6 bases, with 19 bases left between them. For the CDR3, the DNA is TGTGCCAGCAGCCCAGAACTCCGAGACAGCCGTAATTCACCCCTCCACTTT. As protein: CASSPELRDSRNSPLHF. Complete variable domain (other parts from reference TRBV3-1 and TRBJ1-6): DTAVSQTPKYLVTQMGNDKSIKCEQNLGHDTMYWYKQDSKKFLKIMFSYNNKELIINETVPNRFSPKSPDKAHLNLHINSLELGDSAVYFCASSPELRDSRNSPLHFGNGTRLTVT.

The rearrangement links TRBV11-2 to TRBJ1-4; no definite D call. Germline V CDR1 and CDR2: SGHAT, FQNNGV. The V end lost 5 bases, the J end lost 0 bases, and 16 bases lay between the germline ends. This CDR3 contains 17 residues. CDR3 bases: TGTGCCAGCAGCCCCCGTTCGGAGTTTGCAACTAATGAAAAACTGTTTTTT. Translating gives CASSPRSEFATNEKLFF.

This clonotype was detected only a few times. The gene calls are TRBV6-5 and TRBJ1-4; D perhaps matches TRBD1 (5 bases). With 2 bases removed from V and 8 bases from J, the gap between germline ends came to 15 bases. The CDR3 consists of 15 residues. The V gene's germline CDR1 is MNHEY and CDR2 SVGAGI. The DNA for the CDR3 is TGTGCCAGCAGTTACGATGTCCGGGGGGGAGAAAAACTGTTTTTT. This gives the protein CASSYDVRGGEKLFF.

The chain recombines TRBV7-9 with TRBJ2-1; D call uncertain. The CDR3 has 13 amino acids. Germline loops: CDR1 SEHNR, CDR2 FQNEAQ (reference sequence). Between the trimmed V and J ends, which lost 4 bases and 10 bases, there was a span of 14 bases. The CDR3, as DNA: TGTGCCAGCAGCTACGGGTGGTCAGGAGAGCAGTTCTTC. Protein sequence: CASSYGWSGEQFF.

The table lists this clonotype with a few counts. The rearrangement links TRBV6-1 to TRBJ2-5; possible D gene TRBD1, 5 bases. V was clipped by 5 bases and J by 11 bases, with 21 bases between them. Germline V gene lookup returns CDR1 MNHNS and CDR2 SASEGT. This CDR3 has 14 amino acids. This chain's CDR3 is CASSFLTGYNEQYF. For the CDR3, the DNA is TGTGCCAGCAGTTTCCTAACAGGTTACAATGAGCAGTACTTC.

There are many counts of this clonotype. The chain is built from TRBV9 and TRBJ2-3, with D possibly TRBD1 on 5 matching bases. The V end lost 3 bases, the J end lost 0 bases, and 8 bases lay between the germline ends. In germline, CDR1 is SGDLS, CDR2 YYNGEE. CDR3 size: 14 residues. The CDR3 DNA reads TGTGCCAGCAGCGGGACACTTAGCACAGATACGCAGTATTTT. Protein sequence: CASSGTLSTDTQYF.

The DNA for the CDR3 is TGTGCCAGCAGTTTTTGGGGCGGGGAGAACACTGAAGCTTTCTTT. Amino acids: CASSFWGGENTEAFF. The V call is TRBV27, the J call TRBJ1-1; TRBD1 might be the D (5 bases). Germline CDR1 reads MNHEY; CDR2 reads SMNVEV (reference sequence). The CDR3 totals 15 residues. V lost 3 bases and J 1 base, leaving 12 bases between the germline ends.

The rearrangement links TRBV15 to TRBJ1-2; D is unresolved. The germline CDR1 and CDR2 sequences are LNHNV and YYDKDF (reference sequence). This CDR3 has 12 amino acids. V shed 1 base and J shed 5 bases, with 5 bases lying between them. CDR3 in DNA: TGTGCCACCAGCAGAGTTCTGTATGGCTACACCTTC. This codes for CATSRVLYGYTF.

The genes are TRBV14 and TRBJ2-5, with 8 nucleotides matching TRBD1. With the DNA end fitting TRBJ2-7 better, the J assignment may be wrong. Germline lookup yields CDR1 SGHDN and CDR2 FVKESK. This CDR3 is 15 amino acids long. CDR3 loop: CASSLSTGAIYEQYF. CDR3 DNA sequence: TGTGCCAGCAGCCTGTCGACAGGGGCGATCTACGAGCAGTACTTC.

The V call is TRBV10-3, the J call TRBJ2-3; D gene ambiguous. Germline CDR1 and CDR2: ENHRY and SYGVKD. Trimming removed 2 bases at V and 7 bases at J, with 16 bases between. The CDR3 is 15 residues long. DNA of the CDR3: TGTGCCATCAGTGAGCGGCCTGACCCCCCGAATACGCAGTATTTT. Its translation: CAISERPDPPNTQYF.

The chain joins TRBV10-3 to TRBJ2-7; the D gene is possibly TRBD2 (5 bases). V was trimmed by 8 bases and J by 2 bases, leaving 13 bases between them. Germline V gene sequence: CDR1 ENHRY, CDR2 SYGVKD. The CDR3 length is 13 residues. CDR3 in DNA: TGTGCCATCGCAAGGGATAGCGCCTACGAGCAGTACTTC. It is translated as CAIARDSAYEQYF.

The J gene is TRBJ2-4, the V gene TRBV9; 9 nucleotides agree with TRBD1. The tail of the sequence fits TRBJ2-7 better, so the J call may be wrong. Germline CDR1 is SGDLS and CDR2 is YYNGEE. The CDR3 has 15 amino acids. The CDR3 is CASSVSTGGLYEQYF. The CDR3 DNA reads TGTGCCAGCAGCGTGAGCACAGGGGGCTTGTACGAGCAGTACTTC.

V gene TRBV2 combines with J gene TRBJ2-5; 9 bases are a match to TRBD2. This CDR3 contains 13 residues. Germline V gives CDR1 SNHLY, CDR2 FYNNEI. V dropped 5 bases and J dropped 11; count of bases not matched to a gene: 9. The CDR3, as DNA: TGTGCCAGCAGTAGGACTAGCGAGGGGCAGCAGTACTTC. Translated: CASSRTSEGQQYF.

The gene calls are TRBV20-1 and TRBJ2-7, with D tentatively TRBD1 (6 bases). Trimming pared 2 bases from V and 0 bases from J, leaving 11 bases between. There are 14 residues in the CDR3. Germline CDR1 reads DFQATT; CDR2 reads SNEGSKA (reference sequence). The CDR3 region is CSARFGGFSYEQYF. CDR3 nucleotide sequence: TGCAGTGCTAGATTTGGGGGCTTCTCCTACGAGCAGTACTTC.

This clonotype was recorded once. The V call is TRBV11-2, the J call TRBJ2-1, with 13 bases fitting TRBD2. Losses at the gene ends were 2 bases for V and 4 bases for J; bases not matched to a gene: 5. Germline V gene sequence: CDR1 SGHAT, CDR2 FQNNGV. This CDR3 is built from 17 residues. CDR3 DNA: TGTGCCAGCAGCTTAAGACTAGCGGGAGGTCTTTACAATGAGCAGTTCTTC. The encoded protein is CASSLRLAGGLYNEQFF.

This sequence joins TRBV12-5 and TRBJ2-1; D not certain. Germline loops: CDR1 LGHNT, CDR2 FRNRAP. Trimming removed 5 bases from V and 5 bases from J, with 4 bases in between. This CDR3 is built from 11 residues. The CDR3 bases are TGTGCTAGTGGTCTTCACAATGAGCAGTTCTTC. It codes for CASGLHNEQFF.

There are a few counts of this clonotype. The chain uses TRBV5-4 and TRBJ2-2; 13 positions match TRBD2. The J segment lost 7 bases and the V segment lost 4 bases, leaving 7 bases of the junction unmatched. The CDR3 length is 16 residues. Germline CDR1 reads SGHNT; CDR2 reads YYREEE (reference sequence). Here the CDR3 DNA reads TGTGCCAGCAGCCCACTAGCGGGAGGGCCTATCGGGGAGCTGTTTTTT. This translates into CASSPLAGGPIGELFF.

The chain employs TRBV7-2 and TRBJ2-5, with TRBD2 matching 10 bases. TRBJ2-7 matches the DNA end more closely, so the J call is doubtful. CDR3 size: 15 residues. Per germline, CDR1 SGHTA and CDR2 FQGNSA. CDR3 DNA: TGTGCCAGCAGCGAAACTAGCGGGACAGTTTACGAGCAGTACTTC. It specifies CASSETSGTVYEQYF.